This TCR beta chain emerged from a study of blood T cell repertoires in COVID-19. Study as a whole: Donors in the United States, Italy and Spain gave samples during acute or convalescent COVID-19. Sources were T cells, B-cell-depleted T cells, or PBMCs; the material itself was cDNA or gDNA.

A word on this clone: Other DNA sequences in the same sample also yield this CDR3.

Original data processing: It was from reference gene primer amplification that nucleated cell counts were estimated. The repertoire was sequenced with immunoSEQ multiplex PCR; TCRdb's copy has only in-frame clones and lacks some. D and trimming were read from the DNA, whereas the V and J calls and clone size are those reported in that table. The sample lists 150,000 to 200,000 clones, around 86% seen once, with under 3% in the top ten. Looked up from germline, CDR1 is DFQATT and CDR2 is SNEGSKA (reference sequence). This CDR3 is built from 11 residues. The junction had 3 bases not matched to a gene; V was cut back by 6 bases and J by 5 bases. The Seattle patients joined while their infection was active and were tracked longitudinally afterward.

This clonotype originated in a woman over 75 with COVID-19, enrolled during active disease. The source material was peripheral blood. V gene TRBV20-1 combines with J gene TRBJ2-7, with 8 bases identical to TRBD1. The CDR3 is CSARQGNEQYF. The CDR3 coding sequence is TGCAGTGCCAGACAGGGGAACGAGCAGTACTTC.